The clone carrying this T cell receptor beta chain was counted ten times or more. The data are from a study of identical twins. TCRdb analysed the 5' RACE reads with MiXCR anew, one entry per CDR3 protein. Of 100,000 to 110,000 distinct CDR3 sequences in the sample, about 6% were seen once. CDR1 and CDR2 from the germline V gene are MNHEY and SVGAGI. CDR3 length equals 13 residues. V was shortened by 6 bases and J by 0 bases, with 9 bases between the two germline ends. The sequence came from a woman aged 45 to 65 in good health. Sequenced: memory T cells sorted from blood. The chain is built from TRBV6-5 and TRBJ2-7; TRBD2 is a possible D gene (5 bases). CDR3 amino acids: CASRETTSYEQYF. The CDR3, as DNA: TGTGCCAGCAGAGAGACTACCTCCTACGAGCAGTACTTC.